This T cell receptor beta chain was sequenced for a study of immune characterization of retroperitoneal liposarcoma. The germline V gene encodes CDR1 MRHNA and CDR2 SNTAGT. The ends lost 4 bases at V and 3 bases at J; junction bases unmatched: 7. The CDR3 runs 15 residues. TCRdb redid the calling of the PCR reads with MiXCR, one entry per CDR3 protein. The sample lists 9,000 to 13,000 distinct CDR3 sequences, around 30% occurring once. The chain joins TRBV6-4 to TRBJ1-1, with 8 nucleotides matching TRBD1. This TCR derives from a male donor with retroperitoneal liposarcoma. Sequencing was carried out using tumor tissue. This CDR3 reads CASSAGTGLYTEAFF. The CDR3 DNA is TGTGCCAGCAGTGCGGGGACAGGATTGTACACTGAAGCTTTCTTT.